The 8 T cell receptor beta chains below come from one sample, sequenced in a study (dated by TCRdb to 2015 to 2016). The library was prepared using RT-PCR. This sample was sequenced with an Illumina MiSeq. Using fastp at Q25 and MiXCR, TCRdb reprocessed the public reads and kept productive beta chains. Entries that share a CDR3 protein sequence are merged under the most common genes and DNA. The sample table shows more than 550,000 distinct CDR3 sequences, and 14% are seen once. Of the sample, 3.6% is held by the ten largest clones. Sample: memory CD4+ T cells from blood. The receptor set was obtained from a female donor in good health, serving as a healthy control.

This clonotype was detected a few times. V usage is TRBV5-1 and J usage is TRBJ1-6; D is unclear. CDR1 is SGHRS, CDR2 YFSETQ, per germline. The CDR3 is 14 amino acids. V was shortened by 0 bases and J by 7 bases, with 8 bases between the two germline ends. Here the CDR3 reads CASSLDGSNSPLHF. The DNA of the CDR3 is TGCGCCAGCAGCTTGGATGGATCCAATTCACCCCTCCACTTT.

The CDR3 sequence: CATSVPSGAGELFF. The CDR3 DNA reads as TGTGCCACCAGTGTCCCCTCAGGGGCCGGGGAGCTGTTTTTT. The chain employs TRBV24-1 and TRBJ2-2; D is perhaps TRBD1 (6 bases). Between the trimmed V and J ends, which lost 5 bases and 6 bases, there was a span of 12 bases. The CDR3 is made up of 14 amino acids. CDR1 and CDR2 (germline): KGHDR, SFDVKD.

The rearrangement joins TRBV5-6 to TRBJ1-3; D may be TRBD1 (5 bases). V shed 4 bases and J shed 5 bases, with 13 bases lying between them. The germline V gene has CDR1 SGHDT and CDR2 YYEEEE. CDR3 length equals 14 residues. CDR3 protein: CASSVGGSRNTIYF. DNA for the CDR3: TGTGCCAGCAGCGTCGGGGGTTCTAGAAACACCATATATTTT.

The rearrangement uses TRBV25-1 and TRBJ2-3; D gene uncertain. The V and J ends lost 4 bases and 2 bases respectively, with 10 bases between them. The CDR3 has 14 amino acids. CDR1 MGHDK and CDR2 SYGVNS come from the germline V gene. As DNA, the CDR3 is TGTGCCAGCAGTGCCACGGCGACCACAGATACGCAGTATTTT. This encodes CASSATATTDTQYF.

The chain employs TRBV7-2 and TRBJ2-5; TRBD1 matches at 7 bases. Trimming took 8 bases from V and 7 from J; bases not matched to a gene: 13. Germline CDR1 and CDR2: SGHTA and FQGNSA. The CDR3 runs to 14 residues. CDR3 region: CASLRLGQRRTQYF. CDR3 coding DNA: TGTGCCAGCCTGCGCCTGGGACAGAGAAGGACCCAGTACTTC.

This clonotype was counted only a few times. CDR3 bases: TGCAGTGCTACGTCAGGGGTATCCTATGGCTACACCTTC. It yields the protein CSATSGVSYGYTF. The chain carries TRBV20-1 and TRBJ1-2, with D possibly matching TRBD1 (6 bases). This CDR3 is built from 13 residues. V gave up 4 bases and J gave up 4 bases, with 13 bases separating them. Germline assignment: CDR1 DFQATT and CDR2 SNEGSKA (reference sequence).

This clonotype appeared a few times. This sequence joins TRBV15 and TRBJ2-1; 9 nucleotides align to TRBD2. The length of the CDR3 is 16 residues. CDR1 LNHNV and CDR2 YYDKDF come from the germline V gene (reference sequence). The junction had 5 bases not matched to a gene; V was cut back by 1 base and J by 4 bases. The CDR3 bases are TGTGCCACCAGCAGAGGCGGGGGGGCGAGGTACAATGAGCAGTTCTTC. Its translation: CATSRGGGARYNEQFF. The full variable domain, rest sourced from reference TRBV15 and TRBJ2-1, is DAMVIQNPRYQVTQFGKPVTLSCSQTLNHNVMYWYQQKSSQAPKLLFHYYDKDFNNEADTPDNFQSRRPNTSFCFLDIRSPGLGDTAMYLCATSRGGGARYNEQFFGPGTRLTVL.

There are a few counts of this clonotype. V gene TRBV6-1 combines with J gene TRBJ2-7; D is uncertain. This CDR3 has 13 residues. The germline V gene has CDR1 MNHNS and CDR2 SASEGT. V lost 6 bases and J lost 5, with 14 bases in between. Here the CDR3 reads CASREFIQDEQYF. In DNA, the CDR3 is TGTGCCAGCAGGGAGTTCATCCAAGACGAGCAGTACTTC.